What follows are 29 T cell receptor beta chains derived from one specimen sequenced in a study of technical replicates of blood from a handful of donors. Here immunoSEQ multiplex PCR was the method, and the copy in TCRdb shows in-frame clones only, minus some. There are approximately 93,000 clones in the sample; approximately 95% occur only once, and around 0.25% lies in the top ten. Sequencing was done on a sample of T cells isolated from PBMCs. The receptors here all came from a human donor in good health.

J is TRBJ2-7 and V is TRBV10-2; TRBD1 matches at 7 bases. The CDR3 is made up of 12 amino acids. V trimming: 6 bases; J trimming: 5 bases; junction bases outside the gene matches: 4. Germline CDR1 reads WSHSY; CDR2 reads SAAADI. The CDR3 DNA follows: TGCGCCAGCAGGAAAGACAGGGACGAGCAGTACTTC. It codes for CASRKDRDEQYF.

The J gene is TRBJ1-5, the V gene TRBV30, with a weak D call TRBD1 (5 bases). The germline gives CDR1 GTSNPN, CDR2 SVGIG (reference sequence). This CDR3 contains 13 residues. V lost 8 bases and J lost 4, with 15 bases in between. The CDR3 reads CAVSQGTNQPQHF. CDR3 sequence (DNA): TGTGCCGTATCCCAGGGAACAAATCAGCCCCAGCATTTT.

Only a few counts were recorded for this clone. V gene TRBV5-8 combines with J gene TRBJ1-1; D unclear. The V gene lost 4 bases and the J gene lost 4 bases, with 14 bases spanning the gap. The CDR3 is 14 amino acids. Germline values: CDR1 SGHTS, CDR2 YDEGEE. Here the CDR3 reads CASSPRPGSTEAFF. Written as DNA, the CDR3 is TGTGCCAGCAGCCCCCGGCCAGGATCCACTGAAGCTTTCTTT.

The CDR3 sequence: CASSPTSGDYEQYF. In nucleotides, the CDR3 is TGTGCCAGCAGCCCGACTAGCGGGGACTACGAGCAGTACTTC. J is TRBJ2-7 and V is TRBV13, with TRBD2 matching over 11 bases. V was clipped by 5 bases and J by 3 bases; unmatched bases: 3. The CDR3 consists of 14 residues. In germline, CDR1 is PRHDT, CDR2 FYEKMQ (reference sequence). Filled out from reference TRBV13 and TRBJ2-7, the complete variable domain reads AAGVIQSPRHLIKEKRETATLKCYPIPRHDTVYWYQQGPGQDPQFLISFYEKMQSDKGSIPDRFSAQQFSDYHSELNMSSLELGDSALYFCASSPTSGDYEQYFGPGTRLTVT.

The chain uses TRBV7-6 and TRBJ2-7; TRBD1 is a possible D gene (6 bases). From germline, CDR1 is SGHVS and CDR2 FNYEAQ. The CDR3 loop spans 14 amino acids. The V end was cut by 1 base, the J end by 3 bases, with 10 bases between. The CDR3 sequence: CASSLGPDSYEQYF. CDR3 bases: TGTGCCAGCAGCTTAGGCCCGGACAGCTACGAGCAGTACTTC.

The chain uses TRBV28 and TRBJ2-5; a weak D match, TRBD2 (5 bases). CDR3 size: 14 residues. V lost 5 bases and J lost 1, with 11 bases in between. Germline V gene sequence: CDR1 MDHEN, CDR2 SYDVKM. The CDR3 sequence: CASSRLSIQETQYF. The CDR3, as DNA: TGTGCCAGCAGTCGACTATCGATCCAAGAGACCCAGTACTTC.

The chain employs TRBV7-9 and TRBJ1-1; no reliable D call. The CDR3 sequence is 12 residues long. CDR1 SEHNR and CDR2 FQNEAQ come from the germline V gene (reference sequence). V lost 5 bases to trimming and J lost 6 bases, with 10 bases between them. CDR3 sequence: CASSRVGAEAFF. As DNA, the CDR3 is TGTGCCAGCAGCCGGGTGGGAGCTGAAGCTTTCTTT. Variable domain in full (rest from reference TRBV7-9 and TRBJ1-1): DTGVSQNPRHKITKRGQNVTFRCDPISEHNRLYWYRQTLGQGPEFLTYFQNEAQLEKSRLLSDRFSAERPKGSFSTLEIQRTEQGDSAMYLCASSRVGAEAFFGQGTRLTVV.

The V and J genes are TRBV6-5 and TRBJ2-5, with 7 bases lining up with TRBD1. After removal of 2 bases from V and 7 bases from J, the junction contained 13 bases not matched to a gene. The CDR3 has 16 amino acids. CDR1 and CDR2 (germline): MNHEY, SVGAGI. Here the CDR3 reads CASSYAADRSKGTQYF. DNA for the CDR3: TGTGCCAGCAGTTACGCGGCGGACAGGTCGAAGGGGACCCAGTACTTC.

The V and J genes are TRBV2 and TRBJ1-1; D gene unclear. The CDR3 has 17 residues. With 3 bases removed from V and 3 bases from J, the gap between germline ends came to 20 bases. Germline CDR1 SNHLY, CDR2 FYNNEI. CDR3 amino acids: CASSEEHSRRWDTEAFF. The DNA for the CDR3 is TGTGCCAGCAGTGAGGAACACAGCCGCCGGTGGGACACTGAAGCTTTCTTT. Looking up the rest from reference TRBV2 and TRBJ1-1 gives the full variable domain: EPEVTQTPSHQVTQMGQEVILRCVPISNHLYFYWYRQILGQKVEFLVSFYNNEISEKSEIFDDQFSVERPDGSNFTLKIRSTKLEDSAMYFCASSEEHSRRWDTEAFFGQGTRLTVV.

The chain links TRBV6-5 to TRBJ1-4; tentatively, D is TRBD1 (5 bases). V lost 6 bases and J 4 bases, leaving 15 bases between the germline ends. Per the germline V gene, CDR1 is MNHEY and CDR2 is SVGAGI. The CDR3 is made up of 15 amino acids. CDR3 DNA sequence: TGTGCCAGCAGAACTATCAGGGTTGGTAATGAAAAACTGTTTTTT. It specifies CASRTIRVGNEKLFF.

This chain uses TRBV6-5 with TRBJ2-1; D is ambiguous. Germline loops: CDR1 MNHEY, CDR2 SVGAGI. CDR3 length: 12 amino acids. The V and J ends lost 6 bases and 4 bases respectively, with 7 bases between them. Here the CDR3 DNA reads TGTGCCAGCAGCGATAGTTACAATGAGCAGTTCTTC. Its protein is CASSDSYNEQFF.

V is TRBV5-1 and J is TRBJ2-7; tentatively, D is TRBD1 (6 bases). The CDR3 is 15 residues long. V lost 0 bases and J lost 0, with 10 bases in between. Germline values: CDR1 SGHRS, CDR2 YFSETQ. The CDR3 DNA reads as TGCGCCAGCAGCTTGGAAACAGGGCTCTCCTACGAGCAGTACTTC. Translated, it gives CASSLETGLSYEQYF. Filled out from reference TRBV5-1 and TRBJ2-7, the complete variable domain reads KAGVTQTPRYLIKTRGQQVTLSCSPISGHRSVSWYQQTPGQGLQFLFEYFSETQRNKGNFPGRFSGRQFSNSRSEMNVSTLELGDSALYLCASSLETGLSYEQYFGPGTRLTVT.

The chain couples TRBV7-3 to TRBJ1-1; D is undetermined. The CDR3 totals 16 residues. Trimming pared 0 bases from V and 6 bases from J, leaving 17 bases between. The germline gives CDR1 SGHTA, CDR2 FQGTGA. The CDR3 sequence: CASSLTRAQAGAEAFF. Here the CDR3 DNA reads TGTGCCAGCAGCTTAACCCGGGCCCAGGCGGGCGCTGAAGCTTTCTTT.

The chain recombines TRBV6-4 with TRBJ1-5; TRBD1 might be the D (5 bases). This CDR3 has 22 amino acids. Trimming left V 6 bases short and J 6 bases short, with 39 bases between. In germline, CDR1 is MRHNA, CDR2 SNTAGT. The CDR3 DNA follows: TGTGCCAGCAGAGACGCGTTGCTGACCCCACTAATCGGCGCAGGGCATAGTCAGCCCCAGCATTTT. As protein: CASRDALLTPLIGAGHSQPQHF.

The chain uses TRBV11-2 and TRBJ2-6; the D gene is possibly TRBD1 (6 bases). Trimming shortened V by 5 bases and J by 1 base, and 15 bases separated the two germline ends. The CDR3 is made up of 17 amino acids. CDR1 and CDR2 (germline): SGHAT, FQNNGV. CDR3 sequence reads: CASSLDSLASGANVLTF. In DNA form, the CDR3 reads TGTGCCAGCAGCCTGGACAGCTTGGCGTCTGGGGCCAACGTCCTGACTTTC.

As DNA, the CDR3 is TGTGCCAGCTCCCTCGGGGAGCCTAGCACAGATACGCAGTATTTT. Its translation: CASSLGEPSTDTQYF. The rearrangement uses TRBV7-3 and TRBJ2-3, with D possibly being TRBD2 (5 bases). From germline, CDR1 is SGHTA and CDR2 FQGTGA. V lost 8 bases to trimming and J lost 0 bases, with 15 bases between them. The CDR3 totals 15 residues. Looking up the rest from reference TRBV7-3 and TRBJ2-3 gives the full variable domain: GAGVSQTPSNKVTEKGKYVELRCDPISGHTALYWYRQSLGQGPEFLIYFQGTGAADDSGLPNDRFFAVRPEGSVSTLKIQRTERGDSAVYLCASSLGEPSTDTQYFGPGTRLTVL.

The V and J genes are TRBV2 and TRBJ1-5; 9 bases are a match to TRBD1. The CDR3 consists of 15 residues. Germline V lookup: CDR1 SNHLY, CDR2 FYNNEI. The trim removed 4 bases at V and 5 bases at J, leaving 6 bases unmatched. The CDR3, as DNA: TGTGCCAGCAGTGTTCGGACAGGGGCAGATCAGCCCCAGCATTTT. It encodes CASSVRTGADQPQHF. The whole variable domain, filled in from reference TRBV2 and TRBJ1-5, reads EPEVTQTPSHQVTQMGQEVILRCVPISNHLYFYWYRQILGQKVEFLVSFYNNEISEKSEIFDDQFSVERPDGSNFTLKIRSTKLEDSAMYFCASSVRTGADQPQHFGDGTRLSIL.

This rearrangement joins TRBV29-1 to TRBJ2-2; TRBD1 agrees at 7 bases. There are 16 residues in the CDR3. The junction had 16 bases not matched to a gene; V was cut back by 4 bases and J by 8 bases. Germline CDR1 reads SQVTM; CDR2 reads ANQGSEA. Here the CDR3 reads CSVADTGTEVLGELFF. The CDR3 region has the DNA TGCAGCGTTGCGGATACCGGGACAGAGGTACTTGGGGAGCTGTTTTTT.

The rearrangement links TRBV1 to TRBJ2-7; the listed D gene, TRBD2, was not tested against the DNA. TRBV1 represents a pseudogene. The CDR3 spans 17 residues. In nucleotides, the CDR3 is TGCACCAGCAGCCCCGGGACTAGCGGGGGTCAGCCCTACGAGCAGTACTTC. Its protein is CTSSPGTSGGQPYEQYF.

V and J are TRBV9 and TRBJ2-2, with 9 bases fitting TRBD2. The V gene's germline CDR1 is SGDLS and CDR2 YYNGEE. CDR3 length: 16 residues. Trimming cost V 0 bases and J 4 bases; bases outside gene matches: 4. CDR3 sequence (DNA): TGTGCCAGCAGCGTAGGGCGGGAGGGCATCACCGGGGAGCTGTTTTTT. It yields the protein CASSVGREGITGELFF.

This clone was seen a single time. The rearrangement uses TRBV28 and TRBJ1-5; 7 bases line up with TRBD1. This CDR3 has 14 amino acids. Germline-derived CDR1 and CDR2 are MDHEN and SYDVKM. After removal of 4 bases from V and 4 bases from J, the junction contained 4 bases not matched to a gene. The chain's CDR3 is CASSYRGLNQPQHF. As DNA, the CDR3 is TGTGCCAGCAGTTACAGGGGATTAAATCAGCCCCAGCATTTT.

V gene TRBV5-8 combines with J gene TRBJ1-3; 7 positions agree with TRBD1. CDR1 SGHTS and CDR2 YDEGEE come from the germline V gene. The CDR3 consists of 16 residues. The junction had 6 bases not matched to a gene; V was cut back by 3 bases and J by 0 bases. This chain's CDR3 is CASSSGQYSSGNTIYF. DNA of the CDR3: TGTGCCAGCAGCTCGGGACAGTACAGCTCTGGAAACACCATATATTTT.

J is TRBJ2-5 and V is TRBV5-1; 9 bases map to TRBD2. The CDR3 loop spans 15 amino acids. With 4 bases clipped from V and 5 bases from J, the junction kept 9 bases outside the gene matches. Looked up from germline, CDR1 is SGHRS and CDR2 is YFSETQ. The CDR3 DNA follows: TGCGCCAGCAGCGTGCGGGGGGGCCTGGAGGAGACCCAGTACTTC. This encodes CASSVRGGLEETQYF. Combining the CDR3 with reference TRBV5-1 and TRBJ2-5 gives the whole variable domain KAGVTQTPRYLIKTRGQQVTLSCSPISGHRSVSWYQQTPGQGLQFLFEYFSETQRNKGNFPGRFSGRQFSNSRSEMNVSTLELGDSALYLCASSVRGGLEETQYFGPGTRLLVL.

The gene calls are TRBV5-6 and TRBJ2-1; 9 bases line up with TRBD1. Germline-derived CDR1 and CDR2 are SGHDT and YYEEEE. The CDR3 covers 16 residues. V was clipped by 3 bases and J by 8 bases; unmatched bases: 12. As DNA, the CDR3 is TGTGCCAGCAGCTCGCCCGGACAGGGGCTTTTGGATGAGCAGTTCTTC. Amino acid sequence: CASSSPGQGLLDEQFF.

The chain has TRBV29-1 and TRBJ2-5; D may be TRBD1 (5 bases). V was clipped by 7 bases and J by 6 bases, with 12 bases between them. Germline V gives CDR1 SQVTM, CDR2 ANQGSEA. This CDR3 contains 11 residues. The CDR3 DNA follows: TGCAGCGCCAGGGTAGCTCAGACCCAGTACTTC. This codes for CSARVAQTQYF.

V and J are TRBV30 and TRBJ1-3; TRBD1 is a possible D gene (5 bases). Deletions cut 5 bases from V and 0 bases from J, with 14 bases between. The CDR3 is made up of 15 amino acids. Germline CDR1 is GTSNPN and CDR2 is SVGIG (reference sequence). The CDR3, as DNA: TGTGCCTGGGGTAGCGTGGGGGGCTCTGGAAACACCATATATTTT. Its protein is CAWGSVGGSGNTIYF.

The chain joins TRBV2 to TRBJ1-4; D gene uncertain. Germline V gives CDR1 SNHLY, CDR2 FYNNEI. V gave up 7 bases and J gave up 8 bases, with 11 bases separating them. The length of the CDR3 is 12 residues. The CDR3: CASTNAQEKLFF. CDR3 nucleotides: TGTGCCAGCACGAACGCCCAGGAAAAACTGTTTTTT.

This chain connects TRBV6-5 to TRBJ2-3; 14 positions agree with TRBD2. The CDR3 runs to 16 residues. J lost 4 bases, V lost 4 bases, and 4 bases had no gene match. Germline V CDR1 and CDR2: MNHEY, SVGAGI. In nucleotides, the CDR3 is TGTGCCAGCAGTTTGACTAGCGGGAGGGCCCCAGATACGCAGTATTTT. As protein: CASSLTSGRAPDTQYF.

This chain links TRBV5-1 with TRBJ2-7, with 9 bases that match TRBD1. Per the germline V gene, CDR1 is SGHRS and CDR2 is YFSETQ. This CDR3 is built from 15 residues. J gave up 2 bases and V 0 bases, and 3 bases lay outside the gene matches. The CDR3 DNA follows: TGCGCCAGCAGCTTGGGACAGGGGGAACCCTACGAGCAGTACTTC. It codes for CASSLGQGEPYEQYF.